This record covers a single T cell receptor (beta chain). It has no known antigen specificity. The record has no base qualities; no much larger clone is one base away. The data belong to a study of identifying expanded T cells in peripheral blood (dated by TCRdb to about 2019). Turning to the overall study: Technical replicates were generated by sequencing separate aliquots of the same genomic DNA pool, and four replicates were compared pairwise.

General findings and caveats noted by the study authors: The authors expected that over much longer intervals, such as months to years, biological variance in healthy repertoires might increase even further. Across all healthy-donor time intervals, the beta-binomial model significantly lowered both the number of clones called differentially abundant and the false-positive rate. Across all healthy donors, variance in clone template counts between approximately two-week samples was found to increase significantly with total template count. The binomial model flagged approximately 1.3 differentially abundant clones between technical replicates but approximately 16 over around 2 weeks and around 19 over roughly 4 weeks.

TCRbeta CDR3 regions were profiled by bias-controlled multiplex PCR amplification of genomic DNA with the immunoSEQ Assay. Concerning the study's data processing: The absolute abundance of each unique TCRbeta CDR3 region was quantified after sequences were collapsed and filtered. Differential abundance was tested with a binomial (Fisher-equivalent) model and with a beta-binomial model adding time-dependent variance fitted from healthy donors. Clones with fewer than 5 combined templates were removed, and a clone was called differentially abundant if the clone's Benjamini-Hochberg FDR was below 0.01. In the beta-binomial model, variance was expressed as a function of the total template count across the two samples, in the form v = (b*log(k)+a)^2. TCRdb stores this immuneACCESS table with in-frame sequences only. Part of the clones is absent; in the studies checked, under half of the shortfall reflects unresolved V genes, and no reason is known for the rest. The V and J calls and clone size come from that table; D and trimming were worked out from the DNA. The table for this sample lists about 78,000 clones; 84% of them were counted only once. The ten largest clones represent about 18% of the sample.

No immune events such as infections were documented for the healthy donors during the collection period. Time-dependent variance in a beta-binomial model of T-cell clone differential abundance was calibrated using healthy-donor blood repertoires as a training cohort. The training cohort included some ten healthy donors, of whom 3 were female and 7 were male. An age range of roughly 29 to 64 years, with an average of around 42 years, was recorded for the donors. Obtained from a commercial supplier, whole blood was collected from each healthy donor at three time points set approximately two weeks apart. Genomic DNA was extracted from unsorted whole blood for immunosequencing. CDR1 and CDR2 are drawn from the germline V gene (reference sequence): DFQATT, SNEGSKA. The CDR3 holds 11 amino acids from the cysteine to the phenylalanine. Left in the record is the CDR3 DNA by itself, 33 bases read in frame from the first base. Deletion took 5 bases off V and 9 bases off J, with a span of 14 bases between the germline ends.

Sequenced material: blood. The source is a person aged 18 to 69 in good health. Here the chain combines TRBV20-1 and TRBJ2-7; the D gene remains uncertain. CDR3 sequence: CSAGPLNVQYF. The sequenced DNA: TGCAGTGCTGGTCCCCTTAATGTGCAGTACTTC.